The 11 T cell receptor beta chains below come from one sample, sequenced in a study of OX40 agonist ivuxolimab in advanced cancers. Receptor libraries were prepared by the immunoSEQ multiplex PCR assay. TCRdb re-hosts the immuneACCESS table, in-frame sequences only. Its copies lack some clones; in the studies checked, an unresolved V gene accounts for under half of them, and the cause for the rest is not known. The sample records 55,000 to 75,000 clones, around 87% of which are singletons. The ten largest account for 1.3% of the sample. The material was CD4+ or CD8+ T cells sorted from blood, obtained in a trial of the OX40 agonist ivuxolimab. Receptor source: an adult with an advanced solid tumor such as melanoma, head and neck, liver or kidney cancer.

The rearrangement uses TRBV11-2 and TRBJ2-3; no definite D call. Germline-derived CDR1 and CDR2 are SGHAT and FQNNGV. The CDR3 extends over 13 amino acids. Trimming removed 1 base from V and 1 base from J, with 3 bases in between. The CDR3 nucleotides read TGTGCCAGCAGCTTAGGTCGCACAGATACGCAGTATTTT. Its protein is CASSLGRTDTQYF.

To note about this clone: The same CDR3 arises from other DNA sequences in this sample as well. CDR3 in amino acids: CASSPQGAGNTEAFF. Here the CDR3 DNA reads TGTGCCAGCAGCCCGCAGGGGGCGGGGAACACTGAAGCTTTCTTT. J is TRBJ1-1 and V is TRBV6-5; TRBD1 agrees at 8 bases. The germline V gene encodes CDR1 MNHEY and CDR2 SVGAGI. The ends lost 6 bases at V and 1 base at J; junction bases unmatched: 7. This CDR3 is 15 amino acids long.

This clone appeared a few times. This chain joins TRBV11-3 and TRBJ2-1, with D tentatively TRBD1 or TRBD2 (5 bases each). CDR3 size: 14 residues. Trimming shortened V by 5 bases and J by 8 bases, and 16 bases separated the two germline ends. Germline V gives CDR1 SGHNT, CDR2 YENEEA. This CDR3 reads CASSPEGPWDEQFF. CDR3 nucleotides: TGTGCCAGCAGCCCTGAGGGGCCTTGGGATGAGCAGTTCTTC.

The genes are TRBV5-6 and TRBJ2-7; 8 nucleotides agree with TRBD2. Germline CDR1 is SGHDT and CDR2 is YYEEEE. V lost 0 bases, J lost 0 bases, and 2 bases stayed unmatched. There are 15 residues in the CDR3. The CDR3 coding sequence is TGTGCCAGCAGCTTGGTTGGGACTAGCTCCTACGAGCAGTACTTC. Its translation: CASSLVGTSSYEQYF.

The chain uses TRBV28 and TRBJ1-4; possible D gene TRBD1, 6 bases. Germline CDR1 is MDHEN and CDR2 is SYDVKM. The CDR3 has 16 amino acids. Trimming removed 5 bases from V and 3 bases from J, with 16 bases in between. The CDR3 loop is CASSPHTGWSNEKLFF. The CDR3 bases are TGTGCCAGCAGTCCCCACACAGGGTGGTCTAATGAAAAACTGTTTTTT.

This chain connects TRBV7-8 to TRBJ1-2; D is ambiguous. V lost 1 base to trimming and J lost 1 base, with 13 bases between them. The CDR3 contains 16 residues. Germline V gene sequence: CDR1 SGHVS, CDR2 FQNEAQ. CDR3 sequence: CASSLGVLRLNYGYTF. The CDR3 DNA follows: TGTGCCAGCAGCTTAGGGGTCCTTCGCCTTAACTATGGCTACACCTTC.

This clone came up a few times. The rearrangement uses TRBV6-1 and TRBJ1-3; D call uncertain. Germline CDR1 and CDR2: MNHNS and SASEGT. Trimming removed 5 bases at V and 8 bases at J, with 7 bases between. The CDR3 extends over 11 amino acids. CDR3 coding DNA: TGTGCCAGCAGTCACAGTTACACCATATATTTT. This translates into CASSHSYTIYF.

The chain combines TRBV6-5 with TRBJ2-3, with a weak D call TRBD1 (6 bases). Germline values: CDR1 MNHEY, CDR2 SVGAGI. The V end lost 0 bases, the J end lost 0 bases, and 10 bases lay between the germline ends. This CDR3 comprises 16 residues. The CDR3 DNA sequence: TGTGCCAGCAGTTACTCGAAGGGACAAAGCACAGATACGCAGTATTTT. It specifies CASSYSKGQSTDTQYF.

This sequence joins TRBV5-1 and TRBJ1-4; 8 bases are a match to TRBD1. This CDR3 is built from 14 residues. V lost 4 bases, J lost 5 bases, and 4 bases stayed unmatched. Germline values: CDR1 SGHRS, CDR2 YFSETQ. Here the CDR3 reads CASSRRQGNEKLFF. DNA for the CDR3: TGCGCCAGCAGCCGGCGACAGGGGAATGAAAAACTGTTTTTT.

The V and J genes are TRBV5-8 and TRBJ2-4; a possible D gene is TRBD2 (6 bases). V lost 9 bases and J lost 1, with 17 bases in between. The CDR3 has 15 amino acids. Germline CDR1 reads SGHTS; CDR2 reads YDEGEE. Here the CDR3 reads CATTFRGTAKNIQYF. CDR3 DNA: TGTGCCACTACCTTTCGGGGGACCGCCAAAAACATTCAGTACTTC.

The chain links TRBV11-2 to TRBJ2-6; 8 bases align to TRBD2. From germline, CDR1 is SGHAT and CDR2 FQNNGV. This CDR3 contains 18 residues. Trimming at V came to 7 bases and at J to 0 bases, leaving 11 bases not matched to a gene. The CDR3: CASNPGGSSDSGANVLTF. The CDR3 bases are TGTGCCAGCAACCCGGGGGGGTCTAGCGACTCTGGGGCCAACGTCCTGACTTTC.